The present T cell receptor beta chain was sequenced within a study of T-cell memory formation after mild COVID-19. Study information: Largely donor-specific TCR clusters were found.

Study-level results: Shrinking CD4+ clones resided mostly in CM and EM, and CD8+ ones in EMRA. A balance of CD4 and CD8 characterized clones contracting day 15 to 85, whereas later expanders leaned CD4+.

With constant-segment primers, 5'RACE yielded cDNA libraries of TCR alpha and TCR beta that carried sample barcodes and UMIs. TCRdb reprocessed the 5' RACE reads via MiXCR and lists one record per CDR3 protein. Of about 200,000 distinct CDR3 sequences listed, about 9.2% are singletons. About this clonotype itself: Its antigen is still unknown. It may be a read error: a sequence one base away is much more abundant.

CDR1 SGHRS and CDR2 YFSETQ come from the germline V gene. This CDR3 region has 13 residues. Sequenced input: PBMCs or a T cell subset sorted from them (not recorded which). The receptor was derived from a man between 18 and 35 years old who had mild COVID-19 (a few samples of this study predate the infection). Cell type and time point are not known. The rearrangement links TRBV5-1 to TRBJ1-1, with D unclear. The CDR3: CASSWDMNIEAFF. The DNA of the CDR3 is TGCGCCAGCAGCTGGGATATGAACATTGAAGCTTTCTTT.